Detailed here is one T cell receptor (beta chain). This CDR3 comprises 15 residues. The germline V gene has CDR1 DFQATT and CDR2 SNEGSKA (reference sequence). The authors ran two nested PCRs of approximately 16 and 10 cycles on TCRalpha and TCRbeta cDNA. For each CDR3 protein, TCRdb gives one entry from its re-call of the 5' RACE reads, without DNA. This sample's clone table lists 140,000 to 150,000 distinct CDR3 sequences. The data were taken from a study of monozygotic twins with inflammatory bowel disease. The chain uses TRBV20-1 and TRBJ1-5; TCRdb picks TRBD1, but there is no DNA to check that call. Sample: blood. This receptor was identified in a human donor with ulcerative colitis or Crohn's disease, or a healthy co-twin of an affected twin (not recorded which). The chain's CDR3 is CSARDRDRYHQPQHF.